This is a list of T cell receptor beta chains from one sample in a study of blood T cell repertoires in COVID-19. Assay used: immunoSEQ multiplex PCR; TCRdb lists only in-frame clones, some missing. The sample carries about 220,000 clones, approximately 77% recorded once. Sequencing input: peripheral blood. These receptors all stem from a woman older than 75 with acute or convalescent COVID-19. CDR3s include the opening cysteine and the closing phenylalanine or tryptophan.

TRBV5-1	CASSLRTGLFNTEAFF
TRBV11-3	CASSLGGGTPYEQYF
TRBV5-1	CASSPTSGYEQYF
TRBV28	CASRTLQIYSNQPQHF
TRBV24-1	CATSDVLGQGMNTGELFF
TRBV6-5	CASSRAGTQLAEAFF
TRBV7-8	CASNLAGGDTQYF
TRBV7-3	CASSFTGFPDTQYF
TRBV6-5	CASSRPGGNTEAFF
TRBV28	CASRAAGGSTEAFF
TRBV7-3	CASSFSEQDHGYTF
TRBV7-2	CASSLGVLAGDLETQYF
TRBV5-4	CASSLSGDTQYF
TRBV12-3/TRBV12-4	CASSLNSPLHF